This TCR beta chain originates from a study of blood T cell repertoires in COVID-19. Overall study: COVID-19 samples from acute and convalescent phases originated in the United States, Italy and Spain. T cells, B-cell-depleted T cells, or PBMCs supplied cDNA or gDNA.

The CDR3 is made up of 15 amino acids. The junction had 8 bases not matched to a gene; V was cut back by 6 bases and J by 9 bases. CDR1 MNHEY and CDR2 SVGAGI come from the germline V gene. In the source study's methods: It was from reference gene primer amplification that nucleated cell counts were estimated. Sequencing was performed with immunoSEQ multiplex PCR; in TCRdb, only in-frame clones are kept and a portion is missing. V, J and clone size derive from that table, while D and trimming were established from the DNA sequence. The repertoire holds 200,000 to 250,000 clones, with about 80% as singletons.

Sequencing was done on a sample of peripheral blood. The receptor comes from a woman of 80 years or more with acute or convalescent COVID-19. V usage is TRBV6-5 and J usage is TRBJ1-6; 10 bases match TRBD1. The CDR3 nucleotides read TGTGCCAGCAGCAGGGACAGGGGTTCGGGTTCACCCCTCCACTTT. This codes for CASSRDRGSGSPLHF.